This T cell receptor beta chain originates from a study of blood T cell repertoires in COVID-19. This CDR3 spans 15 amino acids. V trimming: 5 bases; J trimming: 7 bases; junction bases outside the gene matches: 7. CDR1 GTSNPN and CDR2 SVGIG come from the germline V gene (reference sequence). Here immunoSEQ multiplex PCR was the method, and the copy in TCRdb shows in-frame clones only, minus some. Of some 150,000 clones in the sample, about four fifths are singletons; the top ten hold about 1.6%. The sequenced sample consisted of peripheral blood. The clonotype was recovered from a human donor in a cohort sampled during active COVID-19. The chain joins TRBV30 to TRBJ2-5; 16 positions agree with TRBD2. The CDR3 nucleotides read TGTGCCTGGGGCCCCGGGACTAGCGGGAGGGGGACCCAGTACTTC. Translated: CAWGPGTSGRGTQYF. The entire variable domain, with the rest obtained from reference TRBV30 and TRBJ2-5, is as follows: SQTIHQWPATLVQPVGSPLSLECTVEGTSNPNLYWYRQAAGRGLQLLFYSVGIGQISSEVPQNLSASRPQDRQFILSSKKLLLSDSGFYLCAWGPGTSGRGTQYFGPGTRLLVL.